The 6 T cell receptor beta chains presented below share a single source sample, sequenced in a study of blood T cell repertoires in COVID-19. The repertoire was sequenced with immunoSEQ multiplex PCR; TCRdb's copy has only in-frame clones and lacks some. Here the sample spans under 450,000 clones, around 89% being singletons. The sample comprised peripheral blood. Every receptor here comes from a woman aged 45-65 years with COVID-19, enrolled during active disease.

This clone was seen more than once but under ten times. The chain carries TRBV5-4 and TRBJ2-1, with 8 positions matching TRBD2. The CDR3 is 15 amino acids. J was trimmed by 6 bases and V by 3 bases; bases with no gene match: 8. Germline assignment: CDR1 SGHNT and CDR2 YYREEE (reference sequence). The CDR3 loop is CASSSGLALGNEQFF. In DNA form, the CDR3 reads TGTGCCAGCAGCTCCGGACTAGCCCTCGGCAATGAGCAGTTCTTC.

This clone was seen only once. J is TRBJ1-1 and V is TRBV2; TRBD1 matches at 7 bases. V was pared by 7 bases and J by 8 bases, with 10 bases of the junction left unmatched. The CDR3 loop spans 13 amino acids. The germline V gene encodes CDR1 SNHLY and CDR2 FYNNEI. The CDR3 loop reads CASKGTAHREAFF. DNA for the CDR3: TGTGCCAGCAAAGGGACAGCCCATAGAGAAGCTTTCTTT. The whole variable domain, filled in from reference TRBV2 and TRBJ1-1, reads EPEVTQTPSHQVTQMGQEVILRCVPISNHLYFYWYRQILGQKVEFLVSFYNNEISEKSEIFDDQFSVERPDGSNFTLKIRSTKLEDSAMYFCASKGTAHREAFFGQGTRLTVV.

This chain uses TRBV19 with TRBJ1-1; 8 bases agree with TRBD1. The junction had 9 bases not matched to a gene; V was cut back by 3 bases and J by 6 bases. The CDR3 is made up of 15 amino acids. Germline assignment: CDR1 LNHDA and CDR2 SQIVND (reference sequence). CDR3 in DNA: TGTGCCAGTAGTATCAGGGGGCGTGTGATGTCTGAAGCTTTCTTT. Its protein product is CASSIRGRVMSEAFF.

The rearrangement links TRBV6-1 to TRBJ1-6, with D possibly TRBD1 on 6 matching bases. Looked up from germline, CDR1 is MNHNS and CDR2 is SASEGT. The V end lost 10 bases, the J end lost 1 base, and 20 bases lay between the germline ends. This CDR3 comprises 17 residues. CDR3 DNA: TGTGCCACCACCGAAGCCCAAGGGGGATCCTATAATTCACCCCTCCACTTT. Its protein is CATTEAQGGSYNSPLHF.

CDR3 amino acids: CASSQEGAGGSYNEQFF. The CDR3 coding sequence is TGCGCCAGCAGCCAAGAGGGTGCCGGGGGCTCCTACAATGAGCAGTTCTTC. This chain connects TRBV4-1 to TRBJ2-1, with TRBD2 as a possible D gene (6 bases). The germline V and J ends were trimmed by 0 bases and 0 bases, with 12 bases remaining between them. CDR1 is MGHRA, CDR2 YSYEKL, per germline. The CDR3 has 17 amino acids.

This clone appeared a single time. The chain carries TRBV6-5 and TRBJ1-2; weak D call: TRBD1 (5 bases). V lost 3 bases, J lost 2 bases, and 10 bases lay in between. Germline V CDR1 and CDR2: MNHEY, SVGAGI. The CDR3 has 14 amino acids. CDR3 region: CASSYRAGNYGYTF. CDR3 DNA sequence: TGTGCCAGCAGTTATCGGGCAGGGAACTATGGCTACACCTTC.